This T cell receptor (beta chain) was recovered during a study of blood T cell repertoires in COVID-19. For the study at large: Whether acute or convalescent, the COVID-19 samples came from the United States, Italy and Spain.

Original analysis: It was from reference gene primer amplification that nucleated cell counts were estimated. Sequencing was performed with immunoSEQ multiplex PCR; in TCRdb, only in-frame clones are kept and a portion is missing. For V, J and clone size, that table is used; D and trimming come from the DNA. The repertoire holds roughly 250,000 clones, with around 90% as singletons. This clone was detected only once. This CDR3 has 14 amino acids. Losses at the gene ends were 1 base for V and 9 bases for J; bases not matched to a gene: 3. Germline V gene lookup returns CDR1 MNHEY and CDR2 SMNVEV (reference sequence).

The source material was peripheral blood. This TCR was sampled from a woman aged 25-40 years with acute or convalescent COVID-19. The chain links TRBV27 to TRBJ2-1; 10 nucleotides line up with TRBD1. The CDR3: CASSLYRTGGEQFF. CDR3 coding DNA: TGTGCCAGCAGTTTATATAGGACAGGGGGTGAGCAGTTCTTC.